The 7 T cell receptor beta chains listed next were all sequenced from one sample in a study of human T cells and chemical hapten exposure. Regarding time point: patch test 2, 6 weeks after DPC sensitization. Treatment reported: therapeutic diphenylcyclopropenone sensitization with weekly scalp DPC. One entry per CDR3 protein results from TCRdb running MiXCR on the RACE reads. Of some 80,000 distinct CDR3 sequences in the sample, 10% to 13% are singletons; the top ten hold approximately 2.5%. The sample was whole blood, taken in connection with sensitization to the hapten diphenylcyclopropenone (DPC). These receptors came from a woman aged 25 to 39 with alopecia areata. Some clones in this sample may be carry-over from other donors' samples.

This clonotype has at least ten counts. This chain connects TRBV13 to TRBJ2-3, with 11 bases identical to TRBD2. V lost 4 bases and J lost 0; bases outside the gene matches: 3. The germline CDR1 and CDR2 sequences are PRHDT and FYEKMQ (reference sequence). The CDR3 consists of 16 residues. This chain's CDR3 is CASSSRLAGSTDTQYF. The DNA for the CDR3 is TGTGCCAGCAGCTCGAGACTAGCGGGAAGCACAGATACGCAGTATTTT.

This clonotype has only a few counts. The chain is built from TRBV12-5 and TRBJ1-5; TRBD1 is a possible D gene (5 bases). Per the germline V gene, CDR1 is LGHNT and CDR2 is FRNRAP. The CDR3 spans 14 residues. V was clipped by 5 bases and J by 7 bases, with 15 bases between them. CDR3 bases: TGTGCTAGTGGTCGGGGCCAAGGTGGGCAGCCCCAGCATTTT. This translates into CASGRGQGGQPQHF.

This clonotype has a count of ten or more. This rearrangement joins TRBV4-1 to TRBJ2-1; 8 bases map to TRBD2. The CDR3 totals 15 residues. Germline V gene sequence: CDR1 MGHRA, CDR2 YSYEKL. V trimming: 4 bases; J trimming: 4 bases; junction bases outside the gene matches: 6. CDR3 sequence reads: CASSRSGSEYNEQFF. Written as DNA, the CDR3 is TGCGCCAGCAGCCGAAGCGGGAGTGAATACAATGAGCAGTTCTTC.

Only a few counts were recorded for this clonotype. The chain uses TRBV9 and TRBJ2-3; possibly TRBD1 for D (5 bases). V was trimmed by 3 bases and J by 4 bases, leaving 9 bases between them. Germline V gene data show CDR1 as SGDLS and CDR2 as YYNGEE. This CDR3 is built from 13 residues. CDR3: CASSEDSPDTQYF. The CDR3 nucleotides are TGTGCCAGCAGCGAAGACAGCCCAGATACGCAGTATTTT.

The CDR3 DNA reads as TGTGCCAGCAGTAAACAGGGGAACTATGGCTACACCTTC. Amino acid sequence: CASSKQGNYGYTF. The chain couples TRBV6-2 or TRBV6-3 to TRBJ1-2, with 7 bases lining up with TRBD1. The CDR3 loop spans 13 amino acids. Trimming at V came to 5 bases and at J to 2 bases, leaving 2 bases not matched to a gene. The germline gives CDR1 MNHEY, CDR2 SVGEGT.

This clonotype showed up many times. CDR3 in amino acids: CASSLATGGSETQYF. In nucleotides, the CDR3 is TGTGCCAGCAGCTTAGCGACAGGGGGCTCGGAGACCCAGTACTTC. The rearrangement uses TRBV7-6 and TRBJ2-5; 10 nucleotides line up with TRBD1. The CDR3 has 15 amino acids. Trimming removed 0 bases from V and 5 bases from J; junction bases left unmatched: 3. Germline V gene lookup returns CDR1 SGHVS and CDR2 FNYEAQ.

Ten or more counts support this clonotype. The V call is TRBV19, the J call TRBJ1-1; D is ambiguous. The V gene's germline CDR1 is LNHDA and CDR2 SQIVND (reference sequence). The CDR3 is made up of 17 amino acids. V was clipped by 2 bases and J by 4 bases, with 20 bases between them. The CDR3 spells CASSIRPRPEVGTEAFF. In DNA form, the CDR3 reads TGTGCCAGTAGTATACGGCCCCGGCCAGAAGTAGGCACTGAAGCTTTCTTT.